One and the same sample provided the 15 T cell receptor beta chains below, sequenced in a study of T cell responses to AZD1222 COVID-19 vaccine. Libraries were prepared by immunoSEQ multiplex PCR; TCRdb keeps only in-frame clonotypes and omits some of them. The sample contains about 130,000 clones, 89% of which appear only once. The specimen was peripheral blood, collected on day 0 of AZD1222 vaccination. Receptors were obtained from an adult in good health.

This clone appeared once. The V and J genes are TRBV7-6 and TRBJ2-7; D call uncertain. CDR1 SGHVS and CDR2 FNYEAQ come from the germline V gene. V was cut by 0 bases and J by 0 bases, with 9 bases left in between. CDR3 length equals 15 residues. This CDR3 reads CASSLAGSRSYEQYF. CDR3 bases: TGTGCCAGCAGCTTAGCAGGGTCGCGCTCCTACGAGCAGTACTTC.

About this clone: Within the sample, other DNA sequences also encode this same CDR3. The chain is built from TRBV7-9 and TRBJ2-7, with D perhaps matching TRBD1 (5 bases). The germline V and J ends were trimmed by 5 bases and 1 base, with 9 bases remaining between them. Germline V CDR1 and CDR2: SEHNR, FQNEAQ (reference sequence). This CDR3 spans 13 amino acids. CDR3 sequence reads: CASSLAGSYEQYF. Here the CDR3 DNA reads TGTGCCAGCAGCCTTGCAGGGTCCTACGAGCAGTACTTC.

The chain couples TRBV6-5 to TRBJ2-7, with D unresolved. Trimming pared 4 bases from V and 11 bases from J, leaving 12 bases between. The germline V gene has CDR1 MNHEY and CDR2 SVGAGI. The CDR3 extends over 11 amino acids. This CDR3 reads CASSSHNAEYF. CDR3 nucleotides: TGTGCCAGCAGTTCCCACAACGCCGAGTACTTC.

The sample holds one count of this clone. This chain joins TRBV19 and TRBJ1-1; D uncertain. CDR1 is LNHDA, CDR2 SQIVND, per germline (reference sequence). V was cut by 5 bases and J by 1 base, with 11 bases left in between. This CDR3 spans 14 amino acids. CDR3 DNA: TGTGCCAGTAGTCCCACTCGAGGGAACACTGAAGCTTTCTTT. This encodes CASSPTRGNTEAFF.

The DNA for the CDR3 is TGTGCCAGCAGTGACCCGGGAGTCTCCTACAATGAGCAGTTCTTC. It encodes CASSDPGVSYNEQFF. This chain uses TRBV2 with TRBJ2-1; TRBD2 might be the D (6 bases). Trimming removed 3 bases from V and 0 bases from J, with 9 bases in between. CDR1 is SNHLY and CDR2 is FYNNEI in the germline V gene. The CDR3 loop spans 15 amino acids.

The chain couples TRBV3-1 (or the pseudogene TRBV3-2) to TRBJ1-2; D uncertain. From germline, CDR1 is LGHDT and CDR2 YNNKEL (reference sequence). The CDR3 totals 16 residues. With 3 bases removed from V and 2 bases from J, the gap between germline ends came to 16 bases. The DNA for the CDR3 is TGTGCCAGCAGCCAGGTAACCCACAAGTCCAACTATGGCTACACCTTC. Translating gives CASSQVTHKSNYGYTF.

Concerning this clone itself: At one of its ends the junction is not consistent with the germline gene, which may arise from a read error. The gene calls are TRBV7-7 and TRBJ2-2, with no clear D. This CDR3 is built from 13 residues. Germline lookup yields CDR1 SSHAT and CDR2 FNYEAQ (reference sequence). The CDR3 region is CASSASGTGELFF. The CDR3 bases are TGTGCTAGCAGCGCGTCCGGGACCGGGGAGCTGTTTTTT.

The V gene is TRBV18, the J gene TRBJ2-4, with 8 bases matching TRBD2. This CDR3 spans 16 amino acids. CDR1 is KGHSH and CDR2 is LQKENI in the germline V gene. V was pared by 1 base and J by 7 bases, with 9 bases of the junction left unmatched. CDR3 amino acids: CASSPLSLAGPNIQYF. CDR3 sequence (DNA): TGTGCCAGCTCACCACTATCGCTAGCGGGCCCTAACATTCAGTACTTC.

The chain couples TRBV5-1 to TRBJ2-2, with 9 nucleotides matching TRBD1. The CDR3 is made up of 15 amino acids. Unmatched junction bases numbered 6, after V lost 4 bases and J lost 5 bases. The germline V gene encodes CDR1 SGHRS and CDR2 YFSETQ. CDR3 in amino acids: CASSMGDRDTGELFF. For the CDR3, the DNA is TGCGCCAGCAGCATGGGGGACAGGGATACCGGGGAGCTGTTTTTT. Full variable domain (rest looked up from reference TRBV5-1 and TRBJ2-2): KAGVTQTPRYLIKTRGQQVTLSCSPISGHRSVSWYQQTPGQGLQFLFEYFSETQRNKGNFPGRFSGRQFSNSRSEMNVSTLELGDSALYLCASSMGDRDTGELFFGEGSRLTVL.

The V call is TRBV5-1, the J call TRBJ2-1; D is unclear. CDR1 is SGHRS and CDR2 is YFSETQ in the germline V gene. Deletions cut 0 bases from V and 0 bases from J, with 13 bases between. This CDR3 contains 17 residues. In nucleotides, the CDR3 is TGCGCCAGCAGCTTGGCCTCGCGGAGTAGCTCCTACAATGAGCAGTTCTTC. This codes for CASSLASRSSSYNEQFF.

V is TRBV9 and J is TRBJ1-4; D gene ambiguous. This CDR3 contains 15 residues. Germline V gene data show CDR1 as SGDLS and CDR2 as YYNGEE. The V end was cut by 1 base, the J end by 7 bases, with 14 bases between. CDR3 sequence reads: CASSVNWMLGEKLFF. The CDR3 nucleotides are TGTGCCAGCAGCGTAAATTGGATGTTGGGTGAAAAACTGTTTTTT.

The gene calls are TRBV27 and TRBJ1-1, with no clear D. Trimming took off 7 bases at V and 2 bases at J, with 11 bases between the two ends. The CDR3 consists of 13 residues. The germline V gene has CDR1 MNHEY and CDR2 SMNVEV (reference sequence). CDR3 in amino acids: CASMLGINTEAFF. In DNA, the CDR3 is TGTGCCAGCATGCTAGGAATTAACACTGAAGCTTTCTTT.

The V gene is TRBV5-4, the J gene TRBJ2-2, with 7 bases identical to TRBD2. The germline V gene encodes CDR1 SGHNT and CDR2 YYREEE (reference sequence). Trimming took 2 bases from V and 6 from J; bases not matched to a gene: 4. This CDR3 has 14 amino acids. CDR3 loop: CASSFGTTPGELFF. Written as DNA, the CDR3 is TGTGCCAGCAGCTTTGGGACTACTCCCGGGGAGCTGTTTTTT.

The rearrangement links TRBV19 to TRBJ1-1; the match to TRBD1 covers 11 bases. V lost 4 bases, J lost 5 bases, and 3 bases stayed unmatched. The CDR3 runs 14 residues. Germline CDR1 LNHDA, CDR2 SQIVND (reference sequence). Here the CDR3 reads CASSSRDRGTEAFF. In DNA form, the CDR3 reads TGTGCCAGTAGTAGTCGGGACAGGGGGACTGAAGCTTTCTTT.

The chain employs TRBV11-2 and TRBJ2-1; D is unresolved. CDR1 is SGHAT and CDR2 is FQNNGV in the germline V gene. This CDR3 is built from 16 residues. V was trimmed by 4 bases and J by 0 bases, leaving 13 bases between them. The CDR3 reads CASSSTMRSSYNEQFF. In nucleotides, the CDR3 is TGTGCCAGCAGCTCCACTATGCGGAGCTCCTACAATGAGCAGTTCTTC. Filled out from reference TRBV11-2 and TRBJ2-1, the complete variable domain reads EAGVAQSPRYKIIEKRQSVAFWCNPISGHATLYWYQQILGQGPKLLIQFQNNGVVDDSQLPKDRFSAERLKGVDSTLKIQPAKLEDSAVYLCASSSTMRSSYNEQFFGPGTRLTVL.